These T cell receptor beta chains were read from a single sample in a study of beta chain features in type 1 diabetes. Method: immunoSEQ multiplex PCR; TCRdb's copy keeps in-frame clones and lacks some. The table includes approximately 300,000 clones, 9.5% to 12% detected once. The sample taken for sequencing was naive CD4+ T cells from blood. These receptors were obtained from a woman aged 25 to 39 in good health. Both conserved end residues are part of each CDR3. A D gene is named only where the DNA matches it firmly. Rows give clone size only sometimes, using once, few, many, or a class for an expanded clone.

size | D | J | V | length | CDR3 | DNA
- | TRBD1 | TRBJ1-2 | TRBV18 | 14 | CASSPTGTGDGYTF | TGTGCCAGCTCACCAACGGGGACAGGGGATGGCTACACCTTC
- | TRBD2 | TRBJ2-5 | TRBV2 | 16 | CASSDTGLAGGETQYF | TGTGCCAGCAGTGATACGGGACTAGCGGGAGGAGAGACCCAGTACTTC
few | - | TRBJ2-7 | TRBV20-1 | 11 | CSARAGSGQYF | TGCAGTGCTAGAGCGGGAAGTGGGCAGTACTTC
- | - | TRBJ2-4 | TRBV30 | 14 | CAWSVGGVKNIQYF | TGTGCCTGGAGTGTAGGCGGGGTCAAAAACATTCAGTACTTC
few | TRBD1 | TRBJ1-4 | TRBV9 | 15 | CASSGDRVPGEKLFF | TGTGCCAGCAGCGGGGACAGGGTTCCGGGAGAAAAACTGTTTTTT
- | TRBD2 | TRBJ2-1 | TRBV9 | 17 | CASSATSGLAGLNEQFF | TGTGCCAGCAGCGCAACCTCGGGACTAGCGGGACTTAATGAGCAGTTCTTC
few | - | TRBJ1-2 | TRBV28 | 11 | CAIPRGAGYTF | TGTGCCATCCCTAGGGGTGCCGGCTACACCTTC
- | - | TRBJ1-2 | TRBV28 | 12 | CASSVLRYGYTF | TGTGCCAGCAGTGTATTGCGGTATGGCTACACCTTC
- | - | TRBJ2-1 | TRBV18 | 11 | CASSPRDGQFF | TGTGCCAGCTCACCGCGGGACGGGCAGTTCTTC
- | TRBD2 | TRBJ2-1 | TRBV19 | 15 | CASRVGLAGINEQFF | TGTGCCAGTAGGGTGGGACTAGCGGGAATCAATGAGCAGTTCTTC
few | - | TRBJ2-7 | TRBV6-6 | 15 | CASSYWGTSSYEQYF | TGTGCCAGCAGTTACTGGGGGACTTCCTCCTACGAGCAGTACTTC
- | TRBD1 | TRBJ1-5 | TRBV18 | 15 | CASSPATGGDQPQHF | TGTGCCAGCTCACCGGCCACAGGGGGAGATCAGCCCCAGCATTTT